This is a list of T cell receptor beta chains from one sample in a study of T cell repertoires in cytomegalovirus infection. The antigens these receptors bind are not known. TCRdb fed the reads into MiXCR, producing one record per CDR3 protein. The sample has hundreds of thousands of distinct CDR3 sequences; 30% to 40% are singletons. The sequencing used cultured PBMCs, collected from culture after CMV antigen stimulation. The receptor source for this set is a human donor in good health (CMV status not recorded). Some clones in this sample may be carry-over from other donors' samples. Each CDR3 is given with its conserved first and last residue. Each record gives: CDR3 DNA, CDR3 protein, J gene, V gene, CDR3 length, D gene, clone size. A D gene is named only where the DNA matches it firmly. Clone size is not always given. Where it is, it says once, few, many or a class for expanded clones.

cdr3_nt: TGTGCCAGCAGCCCCCGGACCCTTGGGACTGAAGCTTTCTTT
cdr3_aa: CASSPRTLGTEAFF
j_call: TRBJ1-1
v_call: TRBV7-6
cdr3_length: 14
d_call: NA
clone_size: many

cdr3_nt: TGTGCCAGCAGTTTACCCCTAGCGGGAGCTGCAGAGCAGTACTTC
cdr3_aa: CASSLPLAGAAEQYF
j_call: TRBJ2-7
v_call: TRBV28
cdr3_length: 15
d_call: TRBD2
clone_size: few

cdr3_nt: TGTGCCAGCAGCTTAGGAGTAGGGCGGGGGACCGGGGATACGCAGTATTTT
cdr3_aa: CASSLGVGRGTGDTQYF
j_call: TRBJ2-3
v_call: TRBV7-2
cdr3_length: 17
d_call: TRBD2
clone_size: many

cdr3_nt: TGTGCCAGCAGCTTAGCCGGACAGGGGGACTATTCCCAGCATTTT
cdr3_aa: CASSLAGQGDYSQHF
j_call: TRBJ1-5
v_call: TRBV7-8
cdr3_length: 15
d_call: TRBD1
clone_size: NA

cdr3_nt: TGCGCCAGCAGCCAGCAGGGGGCACCCCCCGGGGAGCTGTTTTTT
cdr3_aa: CASSQQGAPPGELFF
j_call: TRBJ2-2
v_call: TRBV4-1
cdr3_length: 15
d_call: TRBD1
clone_size: few

cdr3_nt: TGTGCCAGCAGCTTCGACCACTCTGGAAACACCATATATTTT
cdr3_aa: CASSFDHSGNTIYF
j_call: TRBJ1-3
v_call: TRBV7-2
cdr3_length: 14
d_call: NA
clone_size: many

cdr3_nt: TGCGCCAGCAGCCAAGATCGAGGGGGTCTTGCGCAGTTCTTC
cdr3_aa: CASSQDRGGLAQFF
j_call: TRBJ2-1
v_call: TRBV4-1
cdr3_length: 14
d_call: NA
clone_size: many

cdr3_nt: TGCAGTGCTAGCGCGGGGAGCTACAATGAGCAGTTCTTC
cdr3_aa: CSASAGSYNEQFF
j_call: TRBJ2-1
v_call: TRBV20-1
cdr3_length: 13
d_call: NA
clone_size: NA

cdr3_nt: TGCAGTGCTAGAAGAGGGGACAGGGAGACTAAGGAAAAACTGTTTTTT
cdr3_aa: CSARRGDRETKEKLFF
j_call: TRBJ1-4
v_call: TRBV20-1
cdr3_length: 16
d_call: TRBD1
clone_size: NA

cdr3_nt: TGTGCCACCAGCAGGGGGATGGGACTAGGACTAATCAATGAGCAGTTCTTC
cdr3_aa: CATSRGMGLGLINEQFF
j_call: TRBJ2-1
v_call: TRBV15
cdr3_length: 17
d_call: TRBD2
clone_size: few

cdr3_nt: TGTGCCAGCAGCTTAGACGGAGATTCTAATGAAAAACTGTTTTTT
cdr3_aa: CASSLDGDSNEKLFF
j_call: TRBJ1-4
v_call: TRBV11-1
cdr3_length: 15
d_call: NA
clone_size: NA

cdr3_nt: TGTGCCAGTAGTAGAAGGACAGCGCAAGATCAGCCCCAGCATTTT
cdr3_aa: CASSRRTAQDQPQHF
j_call: TRBJ1-5
v_call: TRBV19
cdr3_length: 15
d_call: NA
clone_size: NA

cdr3_nt: TGTGCCAGCAGCTCGCCCCACGAGCAGTACTTC
cdr3_aa: CASSSPHEQYF
j_call: TRBJ2-7
v_call: TRBV7-9
cdr3_length: 11
d_call: NA
clone_size: few

cdr3_nt: TGTGCCAGCAGTGTTGAGCGGGGGAACACCGGGGAGCTGTTTTTT
cdr3_aa: CASSVERGNTGELFF
j_call: TRBJ2-2
v_call: TRBV2
cdr3_length: 15
d_call: TRBD2
clone_size: NA

cdr3_nt: TGTGCCAGCAGCTTTTGGGGTGTCCGTAGTCAAGGCAATGAGCAGTTCTTC
cdr3_aa: CASSFWGVRSQGNEQFF
j_call: TRBJ2-1
v_call: TRBV7-8
cdr3_length: 17
d_call: NA
clone_size: few

cdr3_nt: TGTGCCAGTAGTAACTCAGGGGCAACTAATGAAAAACTGTTTTTT
cdr3_aa: CASSNSGATNEKLFF
j_call: TRBJ1-4
v_call: TRBV19
cdr3_length: 15
d_call: NA
clone_size: NA

cdr3_nt: TGTGCCAGCACCACCGGGGGGGCCGGGGAGCTGTTTTTT
cdr3_aa: CASTTGGAGELFF
j_call: TRBJ2-2
v_call: TRBV7-2
cdr3_length: 13
d_call: TRBD2
clone_size: many

cdr3_nt: TGTGCCAGCAGTGTCCCCGGGGGCCGGCAGCCCCAGCATTTT
cdr3_aa: CASSVPGGRQPQHF
j_call: TRBJ1-5
v_call: TRBV6-1
cdr3_length: 14
d_call: NA
clone_size: few

cdr3_nt: TGTGCCAGCAGCCCCTCGGAACGTCGGACAGATACGCAGTATTTT
cdr3_aa: CASSPSERRTDTQYF
j_call: TRBJ2-3
v_call: TRBV7-6
cdr3_length: 15
d_call: NA
clone_size: NA

cdr3_nt: TGTGCCACCCAACCAGCCACGAAGGAGTACGAGCAGTACTTC
cdr3_aa: CATQPATKEYEQYF
j_call: TRBJ2-7
v_call: TRBV12-3/TRBV12-4
cdr3_length: 14
d_call: NA
clone_size: NA

cdr3_nt: TGCAGTGCTAGAGTAGCGGGGGTGCACAATGAGCAGTTCTTC
cdr3_aa: CSARVAGVHNEQFF
j_call: TRBJ2-1
v_call: TRBV20-1
cdr3_length: 14
d_call: TRBD2
clone_size: NA

cdr3_nt: TGTGCCAGCAGCTCACCGTCAGGGGGGGATGAGACCCAGTACTTC
cdr3_aa: CASSSPSGGDETQYF
j_call: TRBJ2-5
v_call: TRBV7-2
cdr3_length: 15
d_call: NA
clone_size: few

cdr3_nt: TGTGCCAGCGTTGGGCCAGGGGGTTTCGATACGCAGTATTTT
cdr3_aa: CASVGPGGFDTQYF
j_call: TRBJ2-3
v_call: TRBV12-3/TRBV12-4
cdr3_length: 14
d_call: TRBD1
clone_size: NA

cdr3_nt: TGTGCCAGCGCTTTTAGCTCCTATAATTCACCCCTCCACTTT
cdr3_aa: CASAFSSYNSPLHF
j_call: TRBJ1-6
v_call: TRBV28
cdr3_length: 14
d_call: NA
clone_size: NA

cdr3_nt: TGTGCCAGCAGCCAGGCTCCGGGACTAGCGACCACAGATACGCAGTATTTT
cdr3_aa: CASSQAPGLATTDTQYF
j_call: TRBJ2-3
v_call: TRBV4-1
cdr3_length: 17
d_call: TRBD2
clone_size: NA

cdr3_nt: TGTGCCAGCAGCCAACTAGCGGGGTACAATGAGCAGTTCTTC
cdr3_aa: CASSQLAGYNEQFF
j_call: TRBJ2-1
v_call: TRBV2
cdr3_length: 14
d_call: TRBD2
clone_size: many

cdr3_nt: TGTGCCAGCGGGGAACAGGTTTCCTACGAGCAGTACTTC
cdr3_aa: CASGEQVSYEQYF
j_call: TRBJ2-7
v_call: TRBV2
cdr3_length: 13
d_call: NA
clone_size: few

cdr3_nt: TGTGCCAGCAGCTCCCTTAGCGGCTCAGATACGCAGTATTTT
cdr3_aa: CASSSLSGSDTQYF
j_call: TRBJ2-3
v_call: TRBV7-2
cdr3_length: 14
d_call: NA
clone_size: many

cdr3_nt: TGCGCCAGCAGTCAGACTAGCGGGACCGGAGATACGCAGTATTTT
cdr3_aa: CASSQTSGTGDTQYF
j_call: TRBJ2-3
v_call: TRBV5-1
cdr3_length: 15
d_call: TRBD2
clone_size: NA

cdr3_nt: TGTGCCAGCAGCCGGAACAGGGGTGGTGAAAAACTGTTTTTT
cdr3_aa: CASSRNRGGEKLFF
j_call: TRBJ1-4
v_call: TRBV4-2
cdr3_length: 14
d_call: TRBD1
clone_size: few

cdr3_nt: TGCAGCGTCGGACGGGGAGACTCCTACAATGAGCAGTTCTTC
cdr3_aa: CSVGRGDSYNEQFF
j_call: TRBJ2-1
v_call: TRBV29-1
cdr3_length: 14
d_call: NA
clone_size: NA